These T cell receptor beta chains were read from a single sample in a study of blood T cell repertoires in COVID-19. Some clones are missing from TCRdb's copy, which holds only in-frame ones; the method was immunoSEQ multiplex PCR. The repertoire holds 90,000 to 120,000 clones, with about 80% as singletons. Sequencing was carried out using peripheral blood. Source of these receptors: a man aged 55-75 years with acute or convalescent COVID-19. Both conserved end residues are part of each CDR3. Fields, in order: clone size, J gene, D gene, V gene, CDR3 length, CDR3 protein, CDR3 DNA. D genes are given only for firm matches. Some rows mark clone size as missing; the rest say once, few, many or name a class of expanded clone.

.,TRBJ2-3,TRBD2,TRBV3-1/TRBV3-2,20,CASSRRELAGGLGRTDTQYF,TGTGCCAGCAGCCGAAGGGAACTAGCGGGAGGTCTTGGGCGCACAGATACGCAGTATTTT
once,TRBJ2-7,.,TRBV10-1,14,CASSESGQTYEQYF,TGCGCCAGCAGTGAGTCGGGGCAGACCTACGAGCAGTACTTC
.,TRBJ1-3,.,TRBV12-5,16,CASGSGLTHSGNTIYF,TGTGCTAGTGGTTCAGGACTCACCCACTCTGGAAACACCATATATTTT
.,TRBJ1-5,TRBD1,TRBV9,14,CASSAGTGDQPQHF,TGTGCCAGCAGCGCCGGGACAGGCGATCAGCCCCAGCATTTT
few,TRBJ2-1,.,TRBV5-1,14,CASSLAVGVNEQFF,TGCGCCAGCAGCTTGGCCGTAGGAGTTAATGAGCAGTTCTTC
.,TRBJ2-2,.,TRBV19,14,CASSSLAGTGELFF,TGTGCCAGTAGTTCCCTAGCAGGCACCGGGGAGCTGTTTTTT
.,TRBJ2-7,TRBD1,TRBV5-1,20,CASSFRGPRPEELSSYEQYF,TGCGCCAGCAGCTTCAGGGGGCCCCGACCAGAGGAGCTTAGCTCCTACGAGCAGTACTTC
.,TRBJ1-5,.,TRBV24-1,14,CATSDLTGNQPQHF,TGTGCCACCAGTGACCTGACAGGAAATCAGCCCCAGCATTTT
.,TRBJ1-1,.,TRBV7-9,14,CASSFREKVPEAFF,TGTGCCAGCAGCTTCCGGGAGAAGGTGCCTGAAGCTTTCTTT
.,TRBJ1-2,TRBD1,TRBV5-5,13,CASSEGQVYGYTF,TGTGCCAGCAGCGAGGGACAGGTCTATGGCTACACCTTC
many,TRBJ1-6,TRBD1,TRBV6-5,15,CASSYEPGQNSPLHF,TGTGCCAGCAGTTACGAACCGGGACAGAATTCACCCCTCCACTTT
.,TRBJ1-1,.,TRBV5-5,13,CASSLTGIREAFF,TGTGCCAGCAGCCTTACAGGGATTCGGGAAGCTTTCTTT
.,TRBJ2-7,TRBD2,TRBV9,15,CASSGPGLAGHEQYF,TGTGCCAGCAGCGGTCCTGGACTAGCGGGACACGAGCAGTACTTC
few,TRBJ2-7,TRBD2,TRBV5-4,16,CASSWRLAGLSYEQYF,TGTGCCAGCAGCTGGAGACTAGCGGGGCTCTCCTACGAGCAGTACTTC
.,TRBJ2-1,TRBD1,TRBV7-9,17,CASSLGLGTGTNNEQFF,TGTGCCAGCAGCTTAGGCCTTGGGACAGGGACAAACAATGAGCAGTTCTTC
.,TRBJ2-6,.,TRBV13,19,CASSLGRQVKSSGANVLTF,TGTGCCAGCAGCTTAGGGCGACAGGTGAAAAGCTCTGGGGCCAACGTCCTGACTTTC
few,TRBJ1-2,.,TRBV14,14,CASSRTQGTYGYTF,TGTGCCAGCAGCCGAACCCAGGGTACCTATGGCTACACCTTC
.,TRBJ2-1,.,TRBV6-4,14,CASSERGRWSEQFF,TGTGCCAGCAGTGAACGAGGGAGGTGGAGTGAGCAGTTCTTC
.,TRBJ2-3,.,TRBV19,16,CASSMETPGSLDTQYF,TGTGCCAGTAGTATGGAAACGCCGGGATCCCTTGATACGCAGTATTTT
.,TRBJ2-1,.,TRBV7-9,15,CASSLSGSLHNEQFF,TGTGCCAGCAGCTTAAGTGGGAGTCTACACAATGAGCAGTTCTTC
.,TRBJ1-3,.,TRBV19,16,CASSSYVLRRGNTIYF,TGTGCCAGTAGCAGCTACGTACTCCGGAGAGGGAACACCATATATTTT
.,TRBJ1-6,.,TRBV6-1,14,CASSEVQGNSPLHF,TGTGCCAGCAGTGAAGTGCAGGGTAATTCACCCCTCCACTTT
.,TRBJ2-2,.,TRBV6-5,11,CASSSRWELFF,TGTGCCAGCAGCTCCCGTTGGGAGCTGTTTTTT
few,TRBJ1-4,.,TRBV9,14,CASSVGQGGEKLFF,TGTGCCAGCAGCGTAGGGCAGGGTGGCGAAAAACTGTTTTTT
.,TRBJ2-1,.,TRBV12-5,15,CASGPRGAGNNEQFF,TGTGCTAGTGGGCCTCGGGGGGCAGGTAACAATGAGCAGTTCTTC
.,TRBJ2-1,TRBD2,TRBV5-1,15,CASSLGGLAGSEQFF,TGCGCCAGCAGCTTGGGGGGACTAGCGGGAAGCGAGCAGTTCTTC
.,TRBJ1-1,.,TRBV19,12,CASSPRPTEAFF,TGTGCCAGTAGTCCCAGGCCCACTGAAGCTTTCTTT
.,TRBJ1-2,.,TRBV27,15,CASSFGGRGPYGYTF,TGTGCCAGCAGTTTTGGGGGCAGGGGACCGTATGGCTACACCTTC
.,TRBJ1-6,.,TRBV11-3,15,CASSFSGTNNSPLHF,TGTGCCAGCAGCTTTTCCGGGACAAATAATTCACCCCTCCACTTT
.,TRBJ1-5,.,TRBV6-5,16,CASSYSKGEGNQPQHF,TGTGCCAGCAGTTACTCGAAGGGGGAGGGAAATCAGCCCCAGCATTTT
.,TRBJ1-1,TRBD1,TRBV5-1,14,CASSYKGQGGEAFF,TGCGCCAGCAGCTACAAGGGACAGGGTGGTGAAGCTTTCTTT
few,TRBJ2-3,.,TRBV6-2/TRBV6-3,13,CASSYSATRWQYF,TGTGCCAGCAGTTACTCCGCGACTAGGTGGCAGTATTTT
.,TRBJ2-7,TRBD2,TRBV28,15,CASRYRTSGSYEQYF,TGTGCCAGCAGATACCGGACTAGCGGGAGTTACGAGCAGTACTTC
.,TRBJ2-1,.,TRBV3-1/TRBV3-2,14,CASSQAGPGNEQFF,TGTGCCAGCAGCCAGGCGGGGCCCGGCAATGAGCAGTTCTTC
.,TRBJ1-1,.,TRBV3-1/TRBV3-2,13,CASSQSVEAEAFF,TGTGCCAGCAGCCAATCCGTGGAGGCTGAAGCTTTCTTT
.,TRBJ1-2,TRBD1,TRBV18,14,CASSQRTGNYGYTF,TGTGCCAGCTCACAAAGGACAGGGAACTATGGCTACACCTTC
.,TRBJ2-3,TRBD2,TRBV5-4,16,CASTRLAGGVADTQYF,TGTGCCAGTACCCGGTTGGCGGGGGGGGTTGCAGATACGCAGTATTTT
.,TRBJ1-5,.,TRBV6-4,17,CASSDSWTEYSNQPQHF,TGTGCCAGCAGTGACTCCTGGACAGAGTATAGCAATCAGCCCCAGCATTTT
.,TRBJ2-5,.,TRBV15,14,CATSRKGFRETQYF,TGTGCCACCAGCAGAAAGGGGTTCCGAGAGACCCAGTACTTC
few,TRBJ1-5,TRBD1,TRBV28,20,CASSGPPGQGRGGSNQPQHF,TGTGCCAGCAGTGGACCTCCGGGACAGGGGAGGGGAGGTAGCAATCAGCCCCAGCATTTT
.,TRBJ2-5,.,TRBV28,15,CASSLGRAGLETQYF,TGTGCCAGCAGTTTGGGCAGGGCCGGGCTGGAGACCCAGTACTTC